The T cell receptor (beta chain) under discussion was sequenced for a study of T cell changes during pregnancy in multiple sclerosis. The CDR3 is made up of 17 amino acids. The V segment lost 1 base and the J segment 10 bases; nucleotides outside the gene matches: 18. The V gene's germline CDR1 is SGHDN and CDR2 FVKESK. TCRdb's table, derived via immunoSEQ multiplex PCR, lists solely in-frame clones and lacks some. The sample carries tens of thousands of clones, around 89% recorded once. The sample here was CD4+ T cells from peripheral blood mononuclear cells, taken in the second trimester of pregnancy. V usage is TRBV14 and J usage is TRBJ1-1; 7 nucleotides align to TRBD1. This receptor was obtained from a female donor with multiple sclerosis, enrolled in a pregnancy study. CDR3 amino acids: CASSQVGTSGTVGGAFF. The CDR3 bases are TGTGCCAGCAGCCAAGTAGGGACCTCGGGGACAGTTGGTGGAGCTTTCTTT. The full variable domain, with the rest looked up from reference TRBV14 and TRBJ1-1, is EAGVTQFPSHSVIEKGQTVTLRCDPISGHDNLYWYRRVMGKEIKFLLHFVKESKQDESGMPNNRFLAERTGGTYSTLKVQPAELEDSGVYFCASSQVGTSGTVGGAFFGQGTRLTVV.